This TCR beta chain was captured in a study of beta chain features in type 1 diabetes. Study results and limitations: All four CD4+ subsets of Type 1 diabetes patients contained TCRB CDR3s that were moderately but significantly shorter.

Sort purity for all populations was recorded as exceeding 98%. A word on this clone: Its target is not known.

The entirety of the isolated RNA underwent reverse transcription, so expressed TCRB transcripts were sequenced. Libraries were prepared by immunoSEQ multiplex PCR; TCRdb keeps only in-frame clonotypes and omits some of them. The sample holds 300,000 to 450,000 clones; roughly a tenth are singletons and the top ten take about 0.6%. This receptor was obtained from a man under 40 with type 1 diabetes. The source material was central memory CD4+ T cells from blood.

CDR3 bases: TGTGCCAGCAGTGACCGGCGGAACACAGATACGCAGTATTTT. Amino acid sequence: CASSDRRNTDTQYF. V and J are TRBV6-1 and TRBJ2-3; D ambiguous. Trimming cost V 3 bases and J 2 bases, with 9 bases left between them. There are 14 residues in the CDR3. Germline CDR1 reads MNHNS; CDR2 reads SASEGT.